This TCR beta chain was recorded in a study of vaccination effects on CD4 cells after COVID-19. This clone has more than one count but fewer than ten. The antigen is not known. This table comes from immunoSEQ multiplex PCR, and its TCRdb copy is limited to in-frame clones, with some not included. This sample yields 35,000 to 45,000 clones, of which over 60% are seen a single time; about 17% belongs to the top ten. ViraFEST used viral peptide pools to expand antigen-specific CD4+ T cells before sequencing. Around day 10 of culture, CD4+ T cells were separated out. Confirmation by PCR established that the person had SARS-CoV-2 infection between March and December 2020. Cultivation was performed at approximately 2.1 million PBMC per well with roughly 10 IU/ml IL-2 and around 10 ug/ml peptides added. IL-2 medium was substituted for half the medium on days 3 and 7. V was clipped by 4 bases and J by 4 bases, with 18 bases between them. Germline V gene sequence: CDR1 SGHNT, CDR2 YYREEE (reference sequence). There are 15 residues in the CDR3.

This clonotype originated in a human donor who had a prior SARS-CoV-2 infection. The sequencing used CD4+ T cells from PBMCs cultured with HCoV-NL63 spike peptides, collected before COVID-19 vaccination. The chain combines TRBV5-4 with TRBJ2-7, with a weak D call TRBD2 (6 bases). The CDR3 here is CASSLRSGVRYEQYF. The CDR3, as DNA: TGTGCCAGCAGCCTAAGGTCGGGAGTAAGGTACGAGCAGTACTTC.